These 17 T cell receptor beta chains originate from one sample sequenced in a study of cytomegalovirus exposure and HLA in healthy donors. The PCR employed 60 Vbeta primers together with 13 Jbeta primers. Profiling relied on immunoSEQ multiplex PCR, and the TCRdb table lists in-frame clones only, not all of them. Of about 160,000 clones in the sample, just under 80% were seen once. The sequenced sample consisted of PBMCs. Receptors originate from a woman aged 40-49 years in good health and CMV-seropositive.

A remark on this clone: Mismatch with germline at one junction end may stem from a read error. The chain joins TRBV7-9 to TRBJ1-2; possible D gene TRBD1, 5 bases. This CDR3 region has 14 residues. CDR1 is SEHNR and CDR2 is FQNEAQ in the germline V gene (reference sequence). The CDR3 region has the DNA TGTTCCAGCAGCCCCTCGGAAGGGGTGAGCGGCTACACCTTC. It yields the protein CSSSPSEGVSGYTF.

This chain uses TRBV7-8 with TRBJ1-1; D is unclear. Germline loops: CDR1 SGHVS, CDR2 FQNEAQ. This CDR3 comprises 15 residues. The V gene lost 6 bases and the J gene lost 1 base, with 15 bases spanning the gap. In DNA, the CDR3 is TGTGCCAGCAGAACTCAGGCACACAAGAACACTGAAGCTTTCTTT. Its translation: CASRTQAHKNTEAFF.

J is TRBJ2-7 and V is TRBV11-2, with D possibly TRBD1 on 6 matching bases. Trimming stripped 5 bases from V and 4 bases from J, with 15 bases between. The CDR3 sequence is 14 residues long. Germline V gives CDR1 SGHAT, CDR2 FQNNGV. The CDR3 bases are TGTGCCAGCAGCCGGGACATTGGAGAGTACGAGCAGTACTTC. This codes for CASSRDIGEYEQYF.

This rearrangement joins TRBV2 to TRBJ1-1; D is unclear. The germline CDR1 and CDR2 sequences are SNHLY and FYNNEI. V lost 6 bases, J lost 3 bases, and 14 bases lay in between. The length of the CDR3 is 14 residues. The CDR3 loop is CASSPNNDYTEAFF. The DNA for the CDR3 is TGTGCCAGCAGCCCAAACAACGACTACACTGAAGCTTTCTTT.

This clone was seen only a few times. The rearrangement uses TRBV5-1 and TRBJ1-2; D might be TRBD1 (6 bases). This CDR3 comprises 12 residues. Trimming took 2 bases from V and 7 from J, leaving 9 bases between them. Germline CDR1 SGHRS, CDR2 YFSETQ. CDR3 amino acids: CASSLQGIGYTF. For the CDR3, the DNA is TGCGCCAGCAGCTTACAGGGCATTGGCTACACCTTC.

The chain employs TRBV9 and TRBJ2-7, with 7 bases identical to TRBD1. Germline values: CDR1 SGDLS, CDR2 YYNGEE. CDR3 size: 17 residues. The ends lost 0 bases at V and 1 base at J; junction bases unmatched: 10. For the CDR3, the DNA is TGTGCCAGCAGCGTAGGCCAAGGGGGCAGGGGGTCCTACGAGCAGTACTTC. It encodes CASSVGQGGRGSYEQYF. Looking up the rest from reference TRBV9 and TRBJ2-7 gives the full variable domain: DSGVTQTPKHLITATGQRVTLRCSPRSGDLSVYWYQQSLDQGLQFLIQYYNGEERAKGNILERFSAQQFPDLHSELNLSSLELGDSALYFCASSVGQGGRGSYEQYFGPGTRLTVT.

The rearrangement joins TRBV5-4 to TRBJ2-3; D is unclear. The V gene lost 5 bases and the J gene lost 5 bases, with 12 bases spanning the gap. Germline values: CDR1 SGHNT, CDR2 YYREEE (reference sequence). The CDR3 is made up of 13 amino acids. The CDR3 here is CASSPPRGDTQYF. CDR3 DNA: TGTGCCAGCAGTCCCCCACGCGGAGATACGCAGTATTTT. Full variable domain (remainder filled in from reference TRBV5-4 and TRBJ2-3): ETGVTQSPTHLIKTRGQQVTLRCSSQSGHNTVSWYQQALGQGPQFIFQYYREEENGRGNFPPRFSGLQFPNYSSELNVNALELDDSALYLCASSPPRGDTQYFGPGTRLTVL.

This clone is a singleton in its sample. The chain links TRBV6-6 to TRBJ1-5; 9 bases map to TRBD1. The CDR3 extends over 14 amino acids. From germline, CDR1 is MNHNY and CDR2 SVGAGI (reference sequence). V shed 7 bases and J 6 bases; nucleotides not matched to a gene: 7. The chain's CDR3 is CASKRDREAQPQHF. The CDR3 coding sequence is TGTGCCAGCAAAAGGGACAGGGAGGCTCAGCCCCAGCATTTT.

This chain connects TRBV5-1 to TRBJ1-5; D might be TRBD1 (5 bases). The CDR3 has 15 residues. Germline CDR1 and CDR2: SGHRS and YFSETQ. V was pared by 4 bases and J by 0 bases, with 11 bases between. The CDR3 bases are TGCGCCAGCAGCCCCCTGGGGGGTAGCAATCAGCCCCAGCATTTT. Protein sequence: CASSPLGGSNQPQHF.

The chain combines TRBV6-1 with TRBJ1-2; a possible D gene is TRBD1 (6 bases). V lost 7 bases, J lost 4 bases, and 19 bases lay in between. CDR1 is MNHNS, CDR2 SASEGT, per germline. The CDR3 extends over 15 amino acids. The CDR3 DNA sequence: TGTGCCAGCATTCTCGAAGGGGGACGCTCCTATGGCTACACCTTC. This encodes CASILEGGRSYGYTF.

This clone was detected once. The rearrangement joins TRBV11-1 to TRBJ1-2; TRBD1 matches 7 bases. The CDR3 spans 15 residues. J lost 2 bases, V lost 2 bases, and 5 bases had no gene match. Germline V gives CDR1 SGHAT, CDR2 FQDESV (reference sequence). CDR3 sequence: CASSLRSTGNYGYTF. CDR3 sequence (DNA): TGTGCCAGCAGCTTAAGATCGACAGGGAACTATGGCTACACCTTC.

In this sample, this clone is medium-sized. The chain carries TRBV4-3 and TRBJ1-2, with D unclear. Germline CDR1 and CDR2: LGHNA and YSLEER. The CDR3 is 13 amino acids. Trimming stripped 1 base from V and 7 bases from J, with 10 bases between. The CDR3 region has the DNA TGCGCCAGCAGCCAAGTTGTGGGGAGTGGCTACACCTTC. Its protein product is CASSQVVGSGYTF.

Regarding this clone: An end of the junction differs from the germline gene, which may be a read error. The same CDR3 also results from other DNA sequences found in this sample. The gene calls are TRBV19 and TRBJ1-6; D is perhaps TRBD1 (5 bases). Germline loops: CDR1 LNHDA, CDR2 SQIVND (reference sequence). The CDR3 length is 17 residues. The CDR3 DNA reads as TGTGCCAGTAGTATAAGGTCGGCAGGGTCCTATAATTCACCCCTTCACTTT. Translating it yields CASSIRSAGSYNSPLHF.

The chain combines TRBV5-1 with TRBJ2-2; the D gene is possibly TRBD2 (6 bases). This CDR3 has 15 residues. Germline V gene lookup returns CDR1 SGHRS and CDR2 YFSETQ. Trimming cost V 0 bases and J 2 bases, with 8 bases left between them. The CDR3 bases are TGCGCCAGCAGCTTGGGGGGACTTAACACCGGGGAGCTGTTTTTT. Translation gives CASSLGGLNTGELFF.

V gene TRBV11-2 combines with J gene TRBJ1-1; 8 bases match TRBD1. Losses at the gene ends were 5 bases for V and 4 bases for J; bases not matched to a gene: 6. This CDR3 has 14 amino acids. Germline V CDR1 and CDR2: SGHAT, FQNNGV. In nucleotides, the CDR3 is TGTGCCAGCAGCCCCGGACAGGGTTTCACTGAAGCTTTCTTT. Protein product: CASSPGQGFTEAFF.

This chain uses TRBV15 with TRBJ1-2; D gene unclear. Germline V gene lookup returns CDR1 LNHNV and CDR2 YYDKDF (reference sequence). With 1 base removed from V and 6 bases from J, the gap between germline ends came to 6 bases. This CDR3 is built from 12 residues. DNA for the CDR3: TGTGCCACCAGCAGAGCGAGGGATGGCTACACCTTC. It yields the protein CATSRARDGYTF.

V usage is TRBV6-1 and J usage is TRBJ1-4; the D is unclear. The germline CDR1 and CDR2 sequences are MNHNS and SASEGT. V was clipped by 4 bases and J by 0 bases, with 12 bases between them. The CDR3 is made up of 16 amino acids. The CDR3 loop reads CASSVTQVATNEKLFF. The CDR3 coding sequence is TGTGCCAGCAGTGTTACCCAGGTCGCAACTAATGAAAAACTGTTTTTT.